The rows below give T cell receptor beta chains drawn from one sample of a study of tumor-infiltrating lymphocytes in oesophageal squamous cell carcinoma. Each CDR3 protein gets one entry after TCRdb re-called the PCR reads with MiXCR. The sample holds some 7,100 distinct CDR3 sequences, 15% to 19% seen once. Material: blood. The receptors derive from a male donor with esophageal squamous cell carcinoma. CDR3s include the opening cysteine and the closing phenylalanine or tryptophan. A D gene is named only where the DNA matches it firmly. Only some rows state a clone size, as once, few, many or a class for expanded clones.

abundance	v_gene	j_gene	d_gene	CDR3nt	CDR3aa
many	TRBV28	TRBJ1-2	NA	TGTGCCAGTCTGACAGGAGCTAACTATGGCTACACCTTC	CASLTGANYGYTF
NA	TRBV19	TRBJ1-4	NA	TGTGCCAGTAGTATCAAGGCCCGGACTAATGAAAAACTGTTTTTT	CASSIKARTNEKLFF
many	TRBV4-1	TRBJ2-3	TRBD2	TGCGCCAGCAGCCACCTCCGGGGCGGGGGGGGCACAGATACGCAGTATTTT	CASSHLRGGGGTDTQYF
NA	TRBV7-7	TRBJ2-1	TRBD2	TGTGCTAGCAGCCTCAGCCGGGGGGGCCATGAGCAGTTCTTC	CASSLSRGGHEQFF
medium-sized	TRBV7-3	TRBJ1-6	TRBD1	TGTGCCAGCAGCTTAAAGGGCAGGGGGGGTTCACCCCTCCACTTT	CASSLKGRGGSPLHF
medium-sized	TRBV7-9	TRBJ2-2	NA	TGTGCCAGCAGCCCCTATAGGGGGACCCTCGCCACCGGGGAGCTGTTTTTT	CASSPYRGTLATGELFF
NA	TRBV6-6	TRBJ1-6	NA	TGTGCCAGCAGTTACTCGTCGTATAATTCACCCCTCCACTTT	CASSYSSYNSPLHF
many	TRBV6-2/TRBV6-3	TRBJ2-7	NA	TGTGCCAGCAGTTACTCTGGTCGACAGCCAGCCTCCTACGAGCAGTACTTC	CASSYSGRQPASYEQYF
many	TRBV12-3/TRBV12-4	TRBJ1-2	NA	TGTGCCAGCAGTTTGGAGGGGTTTCAGGGGAGGGGTAACTATGGCTACACCTTC	CASSLEGFQGRGNYGYTF
many	TRBV6-1	TRBJ1-1	NA	TGTGCCAGCAGTGAATTCACTGAAGCTTTCTTT	CASSEFTEAFF
NA	TRBV5-6	TRBJ2-5	TRBD1	TGTGCCAGCAGCTTGGGCGCCGGGACAGAAGAGACCCAGTACTTC	CASSLGAGTEETQYF
medium-sized	TRBV7-8	TRBJ1-6	NA	TGTGCCAGCAGCCCGAGCGAACCAGGGAGCTCCTATAATTCACCCCTCCACTTC	CASSPSEPGSSYNSPLHF
few	TRBV19	TRBJ2-1	NA	TGTGCCAGTAGCGCAATGGACGGGGCCTACAATGAGCAGTTCTTC	CASSAMDGAYNEQFF
medium-sized	TRBV12-3/TRBV12-4	TRBJ2-5	NA	TGTGCCAGCAGTTCGACCGGGACATCTCAAGAGACCCAGTACTTC	CASSSTGTSQETQYF
many	TRBV7-2	TRBJ2-5	TRBD2	TGTGCCAGCAGCTTGGCGCGGGGGTTATACAATGAGCAGTACTTC	CASSLARGLYNEQYF
NA	TRBV20-1	TRBJ2-3	TRBD1	TGCAGTGCTCCCGGACAGGAAACAGATACGCAGTATTTT	CSAPGQETDTQYF
many	TRBV6-1	TRBJ1-5	NA	TGTGCCAGCAGCCAGGTTACTAGCAATCAGCCCCAGCATTTT	CASSQVTSNQPQHF
medium-sized	TRBV24-1	TRBJ2-3	NA	TGTGCCACCAGTGACACCACAGGGTCAGATACGCAGTATTTT	CATSDTTGSDTQYF
many	TRBV4-1	TRBJ2-4	NA	TGCGCCAGCAGCAGGCCGCCTTGGACAGATAATTCACCCCTCCACTTC	CASSRPPWTDNSPLHF
few	TRBV10-3	TRBJ1-5	TRBD1	TGTGCCATCAGGGAAACAGGGGATAGCAATCAGCCCCAGCATTTT	CAIRETGDSNQPQHF
few	TRBV4-2	TRBJ1-2	NA	TGTGCCAGCAGCCAAGTCAAAGCGGGGGGTGGCTACACCTTC	CASSQVKAGGGYTF
NA	TRBV7-4	TRBJ2-3	NA	TGTGCCAGCAGCTTAGCCTGGGGTAGCGGAGGGAGCACAGATACGCAGTATTTT	CASSLAWGSGGSTDTQYF
many	TRBV12-3/TRBV12-4	TRBJ1-5	NA	TGTGCCAGCAGTTCCTTAGGGCCCCAGCATTTT	CASSSLGPQHF
many	TRBV19	TRBJ2-3	NA	TGTGCCAGTAGTATTACAGCTAACACAGATACGCAGTATTTT	CASSITANTDTQYF
many	TRBV12-3/TRBV12-4	TRBJ2-7	NA	TGTGCCAGCAGCTCCTGGGGTGCTTCCCACGAGCAGTACTTC	CASSSWGASHEQYF
many	TRBV10-1	TRBJ2-3	TRBD1	TGCGCCAGCAGTGAGCCGGCCGGGACAGCCGGAGATACGCAGTATTTT	CASSEPAGTAGDTQYF
few	TRBV20-1	TRBJ2-3	TRBD2	TGCAGTGCAGCGACTAGCGGGGGATTCACAGATACGCAGTATTTT	CSAATSGGFTDTQYF
large	TRBV7-2	TRBJ2-1	NA	TGTGCCAGCAGCTTAGCGGTTGAGCAGTTCTTC	CASSLAVEQFF
many	TRBV12-3/TRBV12-4	TRBJ1-2	NA	TGTGCCAGCAGTTTGGTGGGGCTGAACTATGGCTACACCTTC	CASSLVGLNYGYTF
many	TRBV11-3	TRBJ1-4	NA	TGTGCCAGCAGCCCAAACCTGGTAGGAGATGAAAAACTGTTTTTT	CASSPNLVGDEKLFF
few	TRBV19	TRBJ1-5	NA	TGTGCCAGTACTGACAGGTCACATCAGCCCCAGCATTTT	CASTDRSHQPQHF
few	TRBV20-1	TRBJ2-3	NA	TGCAGTGCTACTGTATCCAGCTTCGGCTCTCCCGACACAGATACGCAGTATTTT	CSATVSSFGSPDTDTQYF
many	TRBV5-1	TRBJ2-4	TRBD1	TGCGCCAGCAGCTTGGGCGGGACAGGGGGCGATCAGTACTTC	CASSLGGTGGDQYF
medium-sized	TRBV12-3/TRBV12-4	TRBJ1-2	NA	TGTGCCAGCAGCCGGGCAGCAAACTATGGCTACACCTTC	CASSRAANYGYTF
few	TRBV4-2	TRBJ1-1	NA	TGTGCCAGCAGCCCCCCCCGAGGGAGGGACACCCCTGGAGCTTTCTTT	CASSPPRGRDTPGAFF
many	TRBV7-3	TRBJ2-1	NA	TGTGCCAGCAGCCCCGGACACACAAACTACAATGAGCAGTTCTTC	CASSPGHTNYNEQFF
few	TRBV2	TRBJ2-7	TRBD1	TGTGCCAGCACCAGAGGACAGGCCGCGCTCCACGAGCAGTACTTC	CASTRGQAALHEQYF
NA	TRBV7-2	TRBJ2-1	NA	TGTGCCAGCAGCTTAGGACCGGCGGGTTACGATGAGCAGTTCTTC	CASSLGPAGYDEQFF
NA	TRBV11-1	TRBJ2-6	NA	TGTGCCAGCAGCATGAGGACTTTC	CASSMRTF
medium-sized	TRBV6-1	TRBJ2-7	NA	TGTGCCAGCAGTTATTCAGGGGCCGAATCCCAGAATTCACCCCTCCACTTC	CASSYSGAESQNSPLHF
NA	TRBV5-1	TRBJ1-3	NA	TGCGCCAGCAGCCCTGGACGGGACTCTGGAAACACCATATATTTT	CASSPGRDSGNTIYF
NA	TRBV9	TRBJ2-2	NA	TGTGCCAGCAGCGTAGGATCCGGGGCAGGAGGGGAGCTGTTTTTT	CASSVGSGAGGELFF
many	TRBV27	TRBJ2-1	NA	TGTGCCAGCAGTTTGGGTCTAGCGAACTTTGAGCAGTTCTTC	CASSLGLANFEQFF
medium-sized	TRBV12-3/TRBV12-4	TRBJ2-7	TRBD1	TGTGCCAGCAGTTTTCGTTTCCGGACCCCGGGACAGGGTTCACCCCTCCACTTC	CASSFRFRTPGQGSPLHF
many	TRBV2	TRBJ2-7	NA	TGTGCCAGCGCATGGACAGCTACGACGTACGAGCAGTACTTC	CASAWTATTYEQYF
NA	TRBV10-3	TRBJ1-6	TRBD1	TGTGCCATCAGTCCGACGGGGACAGGAATCCAAACTAATTCACCCCTCCACTTT	CAISPTGTGIQTNSPLHF
large	TRBV7-2	TRBJ2-3	TRBD1	TGTGCCAGCAGCGACGGACAGGCAACTCGGACGGATACGCAGTATTTT	CASSDGQATRTDTQYF
many	TRBV6-6	TRBJ1-1	TRBD1	TGTGCCAGCAGTTACTTTCGACAGGGTATAACTGAAGCTTTCTTT	CASSYFRQGITEAFF
few	TRBV28	TRBJ1-2	NA	TGTGCCAGCAGTTTAGGGCCGGGCAACTATGGCTACACCTTC	CASSLGPGNYGYTF
NA	TRBV6-1	TRBJ2-1	NA	TGCGCCAGCACCCCACACAGGGTAGGCGAGCAGCTCTTC	CASTPHRVGEQLF
medium-sized	TRBV11-3	TRBJ2-1	NA	TGTGCCAGCAGCCTCAACAATGAGCAGTTCTTC	CASSLNNEQFF
many	TRBV19	TRBJ2-5	TRBD2	TGTGCCAGTAGTCCGTCGGTTAGCGGGGGGGAGACCCAGTACTTC	CASSPSVSGGETQYF
NA	TRBV19	TRBJ2-3	NA	TGTGCCAGTAGTCAAGGCCCGAGTAGCACAGATACGCAGTATTTT	CASSQGPSSTDTQYF
NA	TRBV18	TRBJ2-1	TRBD1	TGTGCCAGCTCACTTCCCGGGACAGGACACAAGGGTGAGCAGTTCTTC	CASSLPGTGHKGEQFF
many	TRBV2	TRBJ2-5	TRBD1	TGTGCCAGCAGCCTAGACAGGGGGAACCAAGAGACCCAGTACTTC	CASSLDRGNQETQYF
many	TRBV24-1	TRBJ1-1	NA	TGTGCCACCAGCCCTGCAGGGCGGAGCACTGAAGCTTTCTTT	CATSPAGRSTEAFF
few	TRBV15	TRBJ2-1	NA	TGTGCCACGTCACTCGGCTCTCCACTCGATGAGCAGTTCTTC	CATSLGSPLDEQFF